The next 22 T cell receptor beta chains were all read from a single sample in a study of T cell responses to AZD1222 COVID-19 vaccine. Only in-frame clones appear in the TCRdb table, and some are missing; sequencing was by immunoSEQ multiplex PCR. Here the sample spans 130,000 to 150,000 clones, over 75% being singletons. Sequenced material: peripheral blood, taken on day 0 of AZD1222 vaccination. The receptors here all came from an adult in good health.

The V gene is TRBV2, the J gene TRBJ2-1, with 14 bases matching TRBD2. Germline-derived CDR1 and CDR2 are SNHLY and FYNNEI. Unmatched junction bases numbered 7, after V lost 1 base and J lost 8 bases. There are 17 residues in the CDR3. CDR3 sequence: CASSEGLAGGPLDEQFF. The CDR3 DNA is TGTGCCAGCAGTGAAGGACTAGCGGGGGGGCCTCTGGATGAGCAGTTCTTC.

A few counts support this clone. The chain links TRBV6-6 to TRBJ1-1; no clear D. This CDR3 is 10 amino acids long. The V and J ends lost 2 bases and 5 bases respectively, with 0 bases between them. The germline V gene encodes CDR1 MNHNY and CDR2 SVGAGI (reference sequence). The CDR3 DNA reads as TGTGCCAGCAGTTACACTGAAGCTTTCTTT. Protein: CASSYTEAFF.

The chain uses TRBV5-1 and TRBJ2-3, with 9 bases fitting TRBD1. V gave up 4 bases and J gave up 5 bases; unmatched junction bases: 5. CDR1 SGHRS and CDR2 YFSETQ come from the germline V gene. CDR3 length equals 14 residues. CDR3 in amino acids: CASSTGQGGDTQYF. The CDR3, as DNA: TGCGCCAGCAGCACGGGACAGGGAGGAGATACGCAGTATTTT.

This clone has a handful of counts. The DNA for the CDR3 is TGTGCCAGCAGTTTCCTCCCCAGGGATGAAGGTGGCTACACCTTC. This encodes CASSFLPRDEGGYTF. This rearrangement joins TRBV27 to TRBJ1-2, with TRBD1 as a possible D gene (5 bases). CDR1 and CDR2 (germline): MNHEY, SMNVEV (reference sequence). The V gene lost 3 bases and the J gene lost 7 bases, with 18 bases spanning the gap. The CDR3 is 15 residues long.

J is TRBJ2-1 and V is TRBV18; 8 bases match TRBD2. Trimming cost V 3 bases and J 0 bases; bases outside gene matches: 10. Germline loops: CDR1 KGHSH, CDR2 LQKENI. CDR3 size: 18 residues. The CDR3 nucleotides are TGTGCCAGCTCACCCCGGGGGGGCCAGGCTAACTCCTACAATGAGCAGTTCTTC. It codes for CASSPRGGQANSYNEQFF.

The chain employs TRBV6-5 and TRBJ2-3; D unclear. CDR1 and CDR2 from the germline V gene are MNHEY and SVGAGI. Trimming removed 2 bases from V and 3 bases from J, with 6 bases in between. The CDR3 spans 13 residues. The CDR3, as DNA: TGTGCCAGCAGTTACACTCAAACAGATACGCAGTATTTT. It yields the protein CASSYTQTDTQYF.

V gene TRBV2 combines with J gene TRBJ1-4, with D perhaps matching TRBD1 (5 bases). The CDR3 has 12 amino acids. With 5 bases removed from V and 8 bases from J, the gap between germline ends came to 9 bases. Germline CDR1 SNHLY, CDR2 FYNNEI. CDR3 in amino acids: CASSPYREKLFF. The CDR3 nucleotides are TGTGCCAGCAGTCCCTACAGGGAAAAACTGTTTTTT.

The chain couples TRBV6-4 to TRBJ2-1; TRBD2 agrees at 13 bases. The V and J ends lost 4 bases and 0 bases, in that order; junction bases with no gene match: 9. The CDR3 has 19 amino acids. CDR1 is MRHNA, CDR2 SNTAGT, per germline. CDR3 protein: CASSVKGLAGRSSYNEQFF. CDR3 nucleotide sequence: TGTGCCAGCAGTGTGAAGGGACTAGCGGGACGCAGCTCCTACAATGAGCAGTTCTTC.

The chain carries TRBV5-1 and TRBJ1-1, with D possibly matching TRBD1 (5 bases). Per the germline V gene, CDR1 is SGHRS and CDR2 is YFSETQ. Trimming removed 3 bases at V and 3 bases at J, with 9 bases between. This CDR3 is built from 13 residues. CDR3: CASSSQGDTEAFF. CDR3 coding DNA: TGCGCCAGCAGCTCTCAAGGGGACACTGAAGCTTTCTTT.

J is TRBJ2-1 and V is TRBV7-2; TRBD2 aligns across 7 bases. After removal of 6 bases from V and 13 bases from J, the junction contained 6 bases not matched to a gene. This CDR3 contains 11 residues. CDR1 is SGHTA and CDR2 is FQGNSA in the germline V gene. CDR3 coding DNA: TGTGCCAGCAGGCGCGCGGGAGAACAGTTCTTC. Its protein is CASRRAGEQFF.

The CDR3 spells CASITTANYGYTF. The CDR3 nucleotides are TGTGCCAGCATTACGACAGCTAACTATGGCTACACCTTC. The rearrangement uses TRBV2 and TRBJ1-2; D perhaps matches TRBD1 (5 bases). The germline V and J ends were trimmed by 7 bases and 0 bases, with 9 bases remaining between them. The CDR3 has 13 amino acids. Germline V gene sequence: CDR1 SNHLY, CDR2 FYNNEI. The complete variable domain, with remaining parts taken from reference TRBV2 and TRBJ1-2, reads EPEVTQTPSHQVTQMGQEVILRCVPISNHLYFYWYRQILGQKVEFLVSFYNNEISEKSEIFDDQFSVERPDGSNFTLKIRSTKLEDSAMYFCASITTANYGYTFGSGTRLTVV.

The chain couples TRBV19 to TRBJ1-3, with no clear D. The length of the CDR3 is 16 residues. The germline V and J ends were trimmed by 3 bases and 0 bases, with 12 bases remaining between them. Germline-derived CDR1 and CDR2 are LNHDA and SQIVND (reference sequence). CDR3 in amino acids: CASSISRPISGNTIYF. The CDR3 DNA follows: TGTGCCAGTAGTATTTCCCGCCCAATCTCTGGAAACACCATATATTTT.

The chain uses TRBV5-1 and TRBJ1-1; D remains unclear. CDR1 is SGHRS and CDR2 is YFSETQ in the germline V gene. Trimming cost V 4 bases and J 5 bases, with 15 bases left between them. This CDR3 spans 14 amino acids. In nucleotides, the CDR3 is TGCGCCAGCAGCCCGGCCGTGGGGAGAACTGAAGCTTTCTTT. Its translation: CASSPAVGRTEAFF.

Written as DNA, the CDR3 is TGTGCCAGCAGCTTAACGTCGGCAGCATATAATTCACCCCTCCACTTT. Amino acid sequence: CASSLTSAAYNSPLHF. The chain uses TRBV7-3 and TRBJ1-6; unclear D gene. Germline loops: CDR1 SGHTA, CDR2 FQGTGA. V lost 0 bases and J lost 4, with 10 bases in between. The CDR3 covers 16 residues.

The gene calls are TRBV24-1 and TRBJ2-1; 7 nucleotides match TRBD2. Germline assignment: CDR1 KGHDR and CDR2 SFDVKD. This CDR3 has 16 amino acids. The junction had 3 bases not matched to a gene; V was cut back by 2 bases and J by 0 bases. This chain's CDR3 is CATSDYGGSSYNEQFF. DNA for the CDR3: TGTGCCACCAGTGATTATGGCGGGAGCTCCTACAATGAGCAGTTCTTC.

V gene TRBV30 combines with J gene TRBJ2-7; tentative D call: TRBD2 (6 bases). The germline V gene encodes CDR1 GTSNPN and CDR2 SVGIG (reference sequence). The CDR3 is made up of 15 amino acids. V shed 0 bases and J shed 0 bases, with 12 bases lying between them. The CDR3 protein is CAWSVKGRSSYEQYF. CDR3 nucleotides: TGTGCCTGGAGTGTAAAGGGGAGGAGCTCCTACGAGCAGTACTTC.

The J gene is TRBJ1-1, the V gene TRBV30; D might be TRBD1 (6 bases). Germline CDR1 and CDR2: GTSNPN and SVGIG (reference sequence). V shed 5 bases and J shed 1 base, with 14 bases lying between them. The CDR3 consists of 14 residues. The CDR3 is CAWERGEANTEAFF. The CDR3 DNA follows: TGTGCCTGGGAGAGGGGGGAAGCGAACACTGAAGCTTTCTTT.

This clone has just one count. The chain uses TRBV29-1 and TRBJ2-5; D unresolved. Looked up from germline, CDR1 is SQVTM and CDR2 is ANQGSEA. The CDR3 contains 11 residues. V dropped 4 bases and J dropped 4 bases, with 7 bases sitting between them. CDR3 loop: CSVVRSETQYF. The CDR3 DNA is TGCAGCGTTGTGAGGTCAGAGACCCAGTACTTC.

In this sample, this clone turned up a few times. The chain couples TRBV6-4 to TRBJ1-6; a weak D match, TRBD1 (5 bases). V was clipped by 6 bases and J by 14 bases, with 20 bases between them. Per the germline V gene, CDR1 is MRHNA and CDR2 is SNTAGT. This CDR3 has 14 amino acids. CDR3 amino acids: CASSGGSSSSTLHF. The CDR3 DNA reads as TGTGCCAGCAGCGGGGGGTCAAGCTCATCCACCCTCCACTTT.

This clone was recorded a few times. CDR3 protein: CAWSVGGAAPPRGYGYTF. In nucleotides, the CDR3 is TGTGCCTGGAGTGTAGGAGGAGCGGCCCCTCCTAGGGGCTATGGCTACACCTTC. The V and J genes are TRBV30 and TRBJ1-2; tentative D call: TRBD1 (5 bases). The V gene's germline CDR1 is GTSNPN and CDR2 SVGIG (reference sequence). Trimming left V 0 bases short and J 4 bases short, with 24 bases between. This CDR3 contains 18 residues.

The genes are TRBV19 and TRBJ1-4; D may be TRBD1 (5 bases). There are 14 residues in the CDR3. Trimming shortened V by 3 bases and J by 7 bases, and 12 bases separated the two germline ends. Germline CDR1 and CDR2: LNHDA and SQIVND (reference sequence). DNA for the CDR3: TGTGCCAGTAGTATTGTGGAGAGGGGTGAAAAACTGTTTTTT. It codes for CASSIVERGEKLFF.

This sequence joins TRBV11-1 and TRBJ2-4; 9 bases are a match to TRBD2. V was pared by 6 bases and J by 15 bases, with 15 bases of the junction left unmatched. There are 14 residues in the CDR3. The germline CDR1 and CDR2 sequences are SGHAT and FQDESV (reference sequence). The CDR3 protein is CASSRIAGAGFRYF. CDR3 DNA: TGTGCCAGCAGTCGTATAGCGGGAGCCGGTTTTCGGTACTTC.